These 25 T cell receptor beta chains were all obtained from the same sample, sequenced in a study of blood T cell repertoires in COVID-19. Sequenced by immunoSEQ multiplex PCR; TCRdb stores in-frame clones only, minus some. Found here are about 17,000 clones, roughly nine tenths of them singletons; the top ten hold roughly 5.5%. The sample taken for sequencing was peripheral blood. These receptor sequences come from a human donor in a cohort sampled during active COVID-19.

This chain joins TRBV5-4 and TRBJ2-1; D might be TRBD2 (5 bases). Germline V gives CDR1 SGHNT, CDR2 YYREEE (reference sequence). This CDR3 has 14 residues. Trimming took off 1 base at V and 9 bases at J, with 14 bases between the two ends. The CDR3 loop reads CASSLPGKVSEQFF. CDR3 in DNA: TGTGCCAGCAGCTTGCCCGGGAAAGTGAGTGAGCAGTTCTTC.

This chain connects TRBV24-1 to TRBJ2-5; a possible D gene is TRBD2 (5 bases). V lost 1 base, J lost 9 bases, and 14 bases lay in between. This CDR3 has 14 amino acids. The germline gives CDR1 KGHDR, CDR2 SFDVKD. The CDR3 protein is CATSDFRAPGAQYF. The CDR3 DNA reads TGTGCCACCAGTGATTTTCGAGCGCCCGGGGCCCAGTACTTC.

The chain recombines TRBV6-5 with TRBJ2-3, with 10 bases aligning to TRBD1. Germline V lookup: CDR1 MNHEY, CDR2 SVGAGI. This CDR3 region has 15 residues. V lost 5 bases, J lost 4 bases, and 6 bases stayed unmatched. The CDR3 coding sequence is TGTGCCAGCAGTATCCGGGACAGGGGCGCAGATACGCAGTATTTT. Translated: CASSIRDRGADTQYF.

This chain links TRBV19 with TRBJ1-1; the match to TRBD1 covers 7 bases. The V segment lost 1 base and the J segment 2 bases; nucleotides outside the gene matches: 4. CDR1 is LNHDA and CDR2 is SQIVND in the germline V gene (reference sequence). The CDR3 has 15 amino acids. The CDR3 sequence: CASSIARDSNTEAFF. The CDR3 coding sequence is TGTGCCAGTAGTATAGCCCGGGACAGTAACACTGAAGCTTTCTTT.

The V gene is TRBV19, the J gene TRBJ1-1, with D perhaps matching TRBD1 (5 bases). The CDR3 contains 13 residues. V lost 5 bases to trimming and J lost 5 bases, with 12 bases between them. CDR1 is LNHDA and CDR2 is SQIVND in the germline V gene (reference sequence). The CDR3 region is CASSSLGGTEAFF. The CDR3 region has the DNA TGTGCCAGTAGTTCCCTTGGGGGGACTGAAGCTTTCTTT. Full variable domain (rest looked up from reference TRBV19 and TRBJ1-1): DGGITQSPKYLFRKEGQNVTLSCEQNLNHDAMYWYRQDPGQGLRLIYYSQIVNDFQKGDIAEGYSVSREKKESFPLTVTSAQKNPTAFYLCASSSLGGTEAFFGQGTRLTVV.

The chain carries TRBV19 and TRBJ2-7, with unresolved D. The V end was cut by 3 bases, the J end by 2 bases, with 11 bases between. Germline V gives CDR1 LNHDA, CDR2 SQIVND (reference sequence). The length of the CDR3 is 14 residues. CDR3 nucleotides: TGTGCCAGTAGTATCCTCGCGCCTCCCTACGAGCAGTACTTC. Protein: CASSILAPPYEQYF.

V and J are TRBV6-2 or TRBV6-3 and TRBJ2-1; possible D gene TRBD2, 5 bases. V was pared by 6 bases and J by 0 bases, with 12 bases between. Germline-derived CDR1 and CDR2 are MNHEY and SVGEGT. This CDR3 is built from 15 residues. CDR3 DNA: TGTGCCAGCAGCAAGACTATCTTCTCCTACAATGAGCAGTTCTTC. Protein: CASSKTIFSYNEQFF.

CDR3 nucleotides: TGTGCCACCAGTGACCTGGGGGGACCCGGGGAGCTGTTTTTT. Translated, it gives CATSDLGGPGELFF. The chain joins TRBV24-1 to TRBJ2-2, with D possibly being TRBD2 (6 bases). Germline values: CDR1 KGHDR, CDR2 SFDVKD. V lost 4 bases, J lost 6 bases, and 11 bases lay in between. This CDR3 spans 14 amino acids.

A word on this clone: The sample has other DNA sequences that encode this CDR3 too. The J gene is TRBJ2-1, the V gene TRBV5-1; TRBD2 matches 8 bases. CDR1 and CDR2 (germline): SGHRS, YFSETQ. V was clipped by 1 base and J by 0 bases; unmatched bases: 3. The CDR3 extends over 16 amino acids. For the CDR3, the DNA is TGCGCCAGCAGCTTGACTAGCGGTAGCTCCTACAATGAGCAGTTCTTC. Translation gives CASSLTSGSSYNEQFF.

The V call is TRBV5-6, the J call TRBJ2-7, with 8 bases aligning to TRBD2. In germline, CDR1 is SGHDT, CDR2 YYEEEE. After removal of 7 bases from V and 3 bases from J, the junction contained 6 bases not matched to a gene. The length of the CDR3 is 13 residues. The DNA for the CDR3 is TGTGCCAGCGGTCCCCGGGAGGGCTACGAGCAGTACTTC. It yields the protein CASGPREGYEQYF.

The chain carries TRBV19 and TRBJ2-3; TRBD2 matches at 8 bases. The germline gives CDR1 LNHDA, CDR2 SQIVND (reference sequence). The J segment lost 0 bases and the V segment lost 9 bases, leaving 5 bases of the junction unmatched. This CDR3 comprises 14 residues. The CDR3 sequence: CASAGGGSTDTQYF. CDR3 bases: TGTGCCAGCGCGGGGGGAGGGAGCACAGATACGCAGTATTTT.

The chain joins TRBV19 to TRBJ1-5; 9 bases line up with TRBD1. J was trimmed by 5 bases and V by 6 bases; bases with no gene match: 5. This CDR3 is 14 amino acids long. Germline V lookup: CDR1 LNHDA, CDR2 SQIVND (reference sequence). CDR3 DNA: TGTGCCAGTAGGCGCCGGGACAGGGATCAGCCCCAGCATTTT. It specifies CASRRRDRDQPQHF.

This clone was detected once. This CDR3 reads CASSGPRQGYNNEQFF. The CDR3 DNA is TGTGCCAGCAGTGGACCGAGACAGGGATATAACAATGAGCAGTTCTTC. The rearrangement uses TRBV28 and TRBJ2-1; TRBD1 agrees at 7 bases. The CDR3 is 16 residues long. J was trimmed by 5 bases and V by 5 bases; bases with no gene match: 12. Looked up from germline, CDR1 is MDHEN and CDR2 is SYDVKM.

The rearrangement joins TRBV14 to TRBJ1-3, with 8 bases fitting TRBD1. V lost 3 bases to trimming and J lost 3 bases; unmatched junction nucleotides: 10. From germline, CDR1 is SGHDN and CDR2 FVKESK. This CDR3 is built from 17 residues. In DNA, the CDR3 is TGTGCCAGCAGCCAGTCCCGGACAGGGCGTTATGGAAACACCATATATTTT. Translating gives CASSQSRTGRYGNTIYF.

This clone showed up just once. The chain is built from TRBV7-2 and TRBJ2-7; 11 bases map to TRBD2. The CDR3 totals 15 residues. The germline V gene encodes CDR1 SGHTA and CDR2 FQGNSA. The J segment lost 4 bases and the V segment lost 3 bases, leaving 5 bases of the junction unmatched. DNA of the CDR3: TGTGCCAGCAGCTTTTTTAGCGGGAGGGTTTACGAGCAGTACTTC. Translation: CASSFFSGRVYEQYF.

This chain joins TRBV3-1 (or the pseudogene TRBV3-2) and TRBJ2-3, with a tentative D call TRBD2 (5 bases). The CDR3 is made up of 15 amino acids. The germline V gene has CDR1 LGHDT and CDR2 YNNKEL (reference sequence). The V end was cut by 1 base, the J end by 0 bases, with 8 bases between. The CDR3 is CASSQAGISTDTQYF. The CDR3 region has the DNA TGTGCCAGCAGCCAAGCCGGGATTAGCACAGATACGCAGTATTTT.

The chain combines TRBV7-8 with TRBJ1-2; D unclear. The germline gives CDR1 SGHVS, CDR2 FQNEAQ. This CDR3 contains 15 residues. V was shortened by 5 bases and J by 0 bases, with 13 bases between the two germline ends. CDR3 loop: CASSPSSRTNYGYTF. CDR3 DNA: TGTGCCAGCAGCCCGAGTAGTAGAACTAACTATGGCTACACCTTC.

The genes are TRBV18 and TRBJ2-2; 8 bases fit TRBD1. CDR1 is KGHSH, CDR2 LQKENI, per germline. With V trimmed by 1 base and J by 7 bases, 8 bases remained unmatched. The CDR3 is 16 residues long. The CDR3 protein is CASSPRNDRGGGELFF. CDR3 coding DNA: TGTGCCAGCTCACCACGCAACGACAGGGGAGGCGGGGAGCTGTTTTTT.

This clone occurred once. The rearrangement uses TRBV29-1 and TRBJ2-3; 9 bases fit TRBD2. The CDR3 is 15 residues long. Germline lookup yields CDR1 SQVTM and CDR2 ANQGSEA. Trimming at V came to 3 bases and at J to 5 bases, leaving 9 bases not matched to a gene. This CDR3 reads CSVENGAGGLDTQYF. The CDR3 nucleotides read TGCAGCGTTGAGAATGGGGCGGGAGGGTTAGATACGCAGTATTTT.

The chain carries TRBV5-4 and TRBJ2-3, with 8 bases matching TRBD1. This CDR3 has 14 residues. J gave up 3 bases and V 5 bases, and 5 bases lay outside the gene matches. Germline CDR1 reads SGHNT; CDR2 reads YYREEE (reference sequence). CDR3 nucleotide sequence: TGTGCCAGCAGTTACAGGGGGACAACAGATACGCAGTATTTT. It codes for CASSYRGTTDTQYF.

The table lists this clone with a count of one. The CDR3: CASSSASERYNEQFF. CDR3 DNA: TGCGCCAGCAGTTCCGCTAGCGAACGTTACAATGAGCAGTTCTTC. The rearrangement uses TRBV5-1 and TRBJ2-1; D might be TRBD2 (6 bases). V lost 5 bases and J 4 bases, leaving 16 bases between the germline ends. Germline assignment: CDR1 SGHRS and CDR2 YFSETQ. CDR3 length equals 15 residues.

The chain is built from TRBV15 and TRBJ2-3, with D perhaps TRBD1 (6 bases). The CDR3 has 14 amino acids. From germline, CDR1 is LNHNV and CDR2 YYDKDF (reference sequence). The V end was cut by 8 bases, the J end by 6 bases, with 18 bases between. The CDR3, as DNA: TGTGCCACCGGGACAACGCAGTGGGGGGATACGCAGTATTTT. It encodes CATGTTQWGDTQYF. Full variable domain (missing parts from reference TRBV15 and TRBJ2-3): DAMVIQNPRYQVTQFGKPVTLSCSQTLNHNVMYWYQQKSSQAPKLLFHYYDKDFNNEADTPDNFQSRRPNTSFCFLDIRSPGLGDTAMYLCATGTTQWGDTQYFGPGTRLTVL.

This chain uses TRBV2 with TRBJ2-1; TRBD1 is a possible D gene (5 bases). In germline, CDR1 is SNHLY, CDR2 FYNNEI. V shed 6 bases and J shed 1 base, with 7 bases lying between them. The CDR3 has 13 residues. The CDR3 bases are TGTGCCAGCAGCAGGGTTTCCTACAATGAGCAGTTCTTC. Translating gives CASSRVSYNEQFF.

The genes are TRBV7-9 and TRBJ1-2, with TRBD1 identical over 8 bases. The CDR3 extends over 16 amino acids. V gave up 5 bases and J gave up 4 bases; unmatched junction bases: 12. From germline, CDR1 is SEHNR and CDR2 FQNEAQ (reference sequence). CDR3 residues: CASSPPRTGSLYGYTF. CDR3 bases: TGTGCCAGCAGCCCACCAAGGACAGGGAGTCTCTATGGCTACACCTTC.

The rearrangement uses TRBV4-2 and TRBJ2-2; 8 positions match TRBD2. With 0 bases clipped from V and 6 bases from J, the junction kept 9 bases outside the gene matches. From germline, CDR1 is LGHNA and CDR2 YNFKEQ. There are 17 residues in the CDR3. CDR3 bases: TGTGCCAGCAGCCAAGATGATAGCGGGAATTCAGCCGGGGAGCTGTTTTTT. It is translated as CASSQDDSGNSAGELFF.